The T cell receptor beta chain described here comes from a study of CD8 T cells in ankylosing spondylitis. On this clonotype itself: Its target is not known.

Quantitative molecular-barcoded 5'-RACE generated the TCR beta libraries. TCRdb itself ran the 5' RACE reads through MiXCR, one entry per CDR3 protein. The sample carries about 800,000 distinct CDR3 sequences, about 10% recorded once. Notes on the study in general: For ankylosing spondylitis blood, a TCR beta motif of roughly 8 highly homologous variants appeared characteristic. Matched ankylosing spondylitis synovial fluid reportedly showed significant enrichment of disease-linked clones.

Sequences were obtained from blood, either unsorted or a sorted T cell fraction (not recorded which). The clonotype was recovered from a male donor with ankylosing spondylitis.

In DNA form, the CDR3 reads TGTGCCAGCAGTGAGCCTGAGGGGTCCCAGCATTTT. It encodes CASSEPEGSQHF. The rearrangement uses TRBV28 and TRBJ1-5; maybe TRBD1 (5 bases). This CDR3 has 12 amino acids. Germline values: CDR1 MDHEN, CDR2 SYDVKM. Trimming stripped 5 bases from V and 11 bases from J, with 13 bases between. The whole variable domain, filled in from reference TRBV28 and TRBJ1-5, reads DVKVTQSSRYLVKRTGEKVFLECVQDMDHENMFWYRQDPGLGLRLIYFSYDVKMKEKGDIPEGYSVSREKKERFSLILESASTNQTSMYLCASSEPEGSQHFGDGTRLSIL.